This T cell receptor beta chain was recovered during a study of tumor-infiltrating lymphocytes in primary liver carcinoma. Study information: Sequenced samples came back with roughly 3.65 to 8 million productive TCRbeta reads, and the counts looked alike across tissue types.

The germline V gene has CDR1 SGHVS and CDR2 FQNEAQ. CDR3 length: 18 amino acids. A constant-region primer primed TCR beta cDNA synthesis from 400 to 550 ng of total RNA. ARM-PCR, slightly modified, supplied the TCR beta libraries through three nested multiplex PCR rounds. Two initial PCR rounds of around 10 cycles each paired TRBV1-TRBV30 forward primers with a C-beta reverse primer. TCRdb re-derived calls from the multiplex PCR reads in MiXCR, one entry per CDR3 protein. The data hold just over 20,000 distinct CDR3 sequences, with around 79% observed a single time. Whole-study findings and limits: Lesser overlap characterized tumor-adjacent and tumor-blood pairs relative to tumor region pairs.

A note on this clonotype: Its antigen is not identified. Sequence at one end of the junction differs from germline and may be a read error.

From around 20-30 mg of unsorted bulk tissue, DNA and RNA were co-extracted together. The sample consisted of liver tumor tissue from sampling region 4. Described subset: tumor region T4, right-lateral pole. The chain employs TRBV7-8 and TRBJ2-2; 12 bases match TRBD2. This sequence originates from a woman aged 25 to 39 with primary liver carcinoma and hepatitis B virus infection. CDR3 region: CASNSFRLAGEDTGELPF. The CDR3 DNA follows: TGTGCCAGCAACTCCTTTAGACTAGCGGGAGAGGACACCGGGGAGCTGCCTTTT.